One sample yielded the 20 T cell receptor beta chains listed below, sequenced in a study of T cells in Graves' hyperthyroidism and ophthalmopathy. There were TCR beta CDR3 regions amplified from RNA transcripts. The HTBI set primed first-round TCR CDR3 RT-PCR. One entry per CDR3 protein results from TCRdb running MiXCR on the multiplex PCR reads. The sample has roughly 200,000 distinct CDR3 sequences; around 18% are singletons. Sequencing was carried out using blood. These receptors were collected from a man in his forties with Graves' hyperthyroidism.

In this sample, this clonotype turned up many times. The V gene is TRBV3-1, the J gene TRBJ2-7; TRBD2 aligns across 11 bases. J gave up 0 bases and V 0 bases, and 4 bases lay outside the gene matches. Germline-derived CDR1 and CDR2 are LGHDT and YNNKEL (reference sequence). The CDR3 runs 17 residues. The CDR3 is CASSQDISGGDSYEQYF. The CDR3 nucleotides are TGTGCCAGCAGCCAAGACATTAGCGGGGGGGACTCCTACGAGCAGTACTTC.

This chain links TRBV3-1 with TRBJ2-2; D possibly corresponds to TRBD2 (6 bases). Germline-derived CDR1 and CDR2 are LGHDT and YNNKEL (reference sequence). This CDR3 comprises 17 residues. Trimming shortened V by 0 bases and J by 4 bases, and 15 bases separated the two germline ends. Written as DNA, the CDR3 is TGTGCCAGCAGCCAAGAGAACGGGCTAGCGTTCACCGGGGAGCTGTTTTTT. This gives the protein CASSQENGLAFTGELFF. Full variable domain (missing parts from reference TRBV3-1 and TRBJ2-2): DTAVSQTPKYLVTQMGNDKSIKCEQNLGHDTMYWYKQDSKKFLKIMFSYNNKELIINETVPNRFSPKSPDKAHLNLHINSLELGDSAVYFCASSQENGLAFTGELFFGEGSRLTVL.

A single count supports this clonotype. A junction boundary mismatches the germline segment, possibly from a read error. The chain recombines TRBV5-1 with TRBJ2-7; D is tentatively TRBD1 or TRBD2 (6 bases each). Germline CDR1 SGHRS, CDR2 YFSETQ. The CDR3 runs 14 residues. The CDR3 bases are TGCGCCAGCAGCTTGGAAGGGGGGAACTACGAGCAGTGCTTC. Its translation is CASSLEGGNYEQCF. Together with reference TRBV5-1 and TRBJ2-7, the CDR3 gives the full variable domain: KAGVTQTPRYLIKTRGQQVTLSCSPISGHRSVSWYQQTPGQGLQFLFEYFSETQRNKGNFPGRFSGRQFSNSRSEMNVSTLELGDSALYLCASSLEGGNYEQCFGPGTRLTVT.

This clonotype was seen a handful of times. The V gene is TRBV5-1, the J gene TRBJ2-7, with TRBD2 matching over 12 bases. The V gene's germline CDR1 is SGHRS and CDR2 YFSETQ. V gave up 3 bases and J gave up 3 bases; unmatched junction bases: 7. The CDR3 consists of 16 residues. CDR3 protein: CASSSRLAGVFYEQYF. CDR3 DNA sequence: TGCGCCAGCAGCTCAAGACTAGCGGGGGTTTTCTACGAGCAGTACTTC.

This clonotype occurred many times. The V call is TRBV20-1, the J call TRBJ2-3; the match to TRBD2 covers 11 bases. The CDR3 runs 14 residues. J gave up 2 bases and V 5 bases, and 3 bases lay outside the gene matches. Germline CDR1 and CDR2: DFQATT and SNEGSKA (reference sequence). The CDR3 is CSASLAGDTDTQYF. The DNA for the CDR3 is TGCAGTGCTTCACTAGCGGGGGACACAGATACGCAGTATTTT.

This clonotype was observed many times. The J gene is TRBJ1-1, the V gene TRBV7-3; D uncertain. This CDR3 region has 15 residues. Germline V lookup: CDR1 SGHTA, CDR2 FQGTGA. The V end was cut by 1 base, the J end by 1 base, with 10 bases between. For the CDR3, the DNA is TGTGCCAGCAGCTTAAGGTCGGCAGCGAACACTGAAGCTTTCTTT. Amino acid sequence: CASSLRSAANTEAFF.

This clonotype was counted many times. The V gene is TRBV11-2, the J gene TRBJ2-1, with D uncertain. V lost 3 bases, J lost 4 bases, and 7 bases lay in between. Germline V lookup: CDR1 SGHAT, CDR2 FQNNGV. The CDR3 totals 13 residues. The CDR3 region has the DNA TGTGCCAGCAGCTTCCAGCTATACAATGAGCAGTTCTTC. Residues: CASSFQLYNEQFF.

As to this clonotype: A much larger clonotype is one base distant, so this may be a read error. The J gene is TRBJ2-3, the V gene TRBV3-1; D call uncertain. The germline V gene encodes CDR1 LGHDT and CDR2 YNNKEL (reference sequence). CDR3 size: 13 residues. CDR3 amino acids: CAISQVARDTQYF. In DNA, the CDR3 is TGTGCCATCAGCCAAGTCGCAAGAGATACGCAGTATTTT.

The CDR3 loop reads CASSFNRGDNEQFF. The CDR3 DNA sequence: TGTGCCAGCAGCTTCAACAGGGGGGACAATGAGCAGTTCTTC. This chain links TRBV5-8 with TRBJ2-1, with 8 bases that match TRBD1. The V gene end was trimmed by 2 bases and the J gene end by 5 bases; junction bases not matched to a gene: 3. CDR1 SGHTS and CDR2 YDEGEE come from the germline V gene. This CDR3 has 14 residues.

The chain couples TRBV7-2 to TRBJ2-1; the D gene is possibly TRBD1 (5 bases). CDR1 is SGHTA, CDR2 FQGNSA, per germline. Trimming removed 1 base at V and 9 bases at J, with 10 bases between. CDR3 size: 13 residues. This CDR3 is CASSLVKGPEQFF. The CDR3 coding sequence is TGTGCCAGCAGCTTAGTTAAGGGGCCTGAGCAGTTCTTC. Full variable domain (missing parts from reference TRBV7-2 and TRBJ2-1): GAGVSQSPSNKVTEKGKDVELRCDPISGHTALYWYRQSLGQGLEFLIYFQGNSAPDKSGLPSDRFSAERTGGSVSTLTIQRTQQEDSAVYLCASSLVKGPEQFFGPGTRLTVL.

This sequence joins TRBV9 and TRBJ1-4, with D tentatively TRBD1 (6 bases). This CDR3 contains 17 residues. CDR1 SGDLS and CDR2 YYNGEE come from the germline V gene. V was clipped by 4 bases and J by 0 bases, with 16 bases between them. The CDR3 sequence: CASSPRQAQATNEKLFF. The CDR3 DNA reads TGTGCCAGCAGCCCCCGACAGGCCCAAGCAACTAATGAAAAACTGTTTTTT.

The rearrangement links TRBV5-1 to TRBJ2-1; D is possibly TRBD1 or TRBD2 (5 bases each). V was trimmed by 0 bases and J by 5 bases, leaving 18 bases between them. CDR1 and CDR2 from the germline V gene are SGHRS and YFSETQ. This CDR3 is 17 amino acids long. CDR3 amino acids: CASSLAPPGTGHNEQFF. The CDR3 bases are TGCGCCAGCAGCTTGGCCCCACCCGGTACGGGACACAATGAGCAGTTCTTC.

The rearrangement joins TRBV30 to TRBJ2-6; no clear D. This CDR3 is 14 amino acids long. CDR1 and CDR2 from the germline V gene are GTSNPN and SVGIG (reference sequence). V dropped 2 bases and J dropped 4 bases, with 9 bases sitting between them. In DNA form, the CDR3 reads TGTGCCTGGAGTACGGGTTCCGGGGCCAACGTCCTGACTTTC. Translating it yields CAWSTGSGANVLTF. Full variable domain (rest looked up from reference TRBV30 and TRBJ2-6): SQTIHQWPATLVQPVGSPLSLECTVEGTSNPNLYWYRQAAGRGLQLLFYSVGIGQISSEVPQNLSASRPQDRQFILSSKKLLLSDSGFYLCAWSTGSGANVLTFGAGSRLTVL.

This clonotype has just a few counts. J is TRBJ1-5 and V is TRBV7-2, with 7 bases fitting TRBD1. V was pared by 3 bases and J by 9 bases, with 5 bases of the junction left unmatched. The CDR3 consists of 13 residues. The germline V gene has CDR1 SGHTA and CDR2 FQGNSA. CDR3 residues: CASSFDRARPQHF. The CDR3 nucleotides read TGTGCCAGCAGCTTCGACAGGGCTAGGCCCCAGCATTTT.

The J gene is TRBJ2-3, the V gene TRBV9, with D unclear. With 0 bases removed from V and 4 bases from J, the gap between germline ends came to 6 bases. The germline gives CDR1 SGDLS, CDR2 YYNGEE. The CDR3 spans 13 residues. CDR3 amino acids: CASSVAGADTQYF. The DNA for the CDR3 is TGTGCCAGCAGCGTAGCCGGAGCAGATACGCAGTATTTT.

This clonotype was counted ten times or more. The V and J genes are TRBV5-1 and TRBJ1-2; 11 bases line up with TRBD1. Unmatched junction bases numbered 7, after V lost 6 bases and J lost 6 bases. This CDR3 is 14 amino acids long. Germline assignment: CDR1 SGHRS and CDR2 YFSETQ. The CDR3 is CASNTGQGGDGYTF. The CDR3 DNA sequence: TGCGCCAGCAACACGGGACAGGGGGGAGATGGCTACACCTTC.

This clonotype came up many times. This rearrangement joins TRBV18 to TRBJ1-3; D unclear. Trimming cost V 6 bases and J 1 base, with 13 bases left between them. CDR3 size: 15 residues. From germline, CDR1 is KGHSH and CDR2 LQKENI. CDR3 nucleotide sequence: TGTGCCAGCTCGGCGAACAGCCTATCTGGAAACACCATATATTTT. It specifies CASSANSLSGNTIYF.

This clonotype has only a few counts. This chain uses TRBV5-4 with TRBJ2-7; no clear D. Trimming cost V 4 bases and J 2 bases, with 16 bases left between them. The CDR3 has 15 residues. CDR1 SGHNT and CDR2 YYREEE come from the germline V gene (reference sequence). The chain's CDR3 is CASSHRRTQPYEQYF. CDR3 bases: TGTGCCAGCAGCCATAGAAGGACCCAACCCTACGAGCAGTACTTC.

This clonotype showed up just a few times. V gene TRBV19 combines with J gene TRBJ2-6, with D possibly called TRBD1 or TRBD2 (5 bases each). The length of the CDR3 is 16 residues. Germline CDR1 and CDR2: LNHDA and SQIVND (reference sequence). V was cut by 4 bases and J by 0 bases, with 10 bases left in between. CDR3 sequence reads: CASSTGRLSGANVLTF. The CDR3 nucleotides read TGTGCCAGTAGTACGGGACGGCTCTCTGGGGCCAACGTCCTGACTTTC.

This clonotype has a count of ten or more. The chain has TRBV20-1 and TRBJ2-7; 9 nucleotides match TRBD1. Trimming cost V 4 bases and J 1 base; bases outside gene matches: 8. Germline values: CDR1 DFQATT, CDR2 SNEGSKA (reference sequence). This CDR3 has 15 amino acids. The CDR3 DNA sequence: TGCAGTGCTAACTACAGGGGGCGCGGATCCTACGAGCAGTACTTC. Translated: CSANYRGRGSYEQYF.